This TCR beta chain is from a study of blood T cells in healthy people across ages. The second PCR ran about 6 to 11 cycles with a sample-barcoded 5' primer and J-beta primers. Every cDNA molecule bore a tag from a template-switch adaptor containing 12 random nucleotides. TCRdb reprocessed the 5' RACE reads with MiXCR, giving one entry per CDR3 protein. The sample carries 500,000 to 650,000 distinct CDR3 sequences, roughly a quarter recorded once. For this clonotype: Its target is unknown.

General observations from the study: Naive and antigen-experienced cells were not separated, limiting conclusive comparison. Per million T cells, TCR beta diversity dropped roughly linearly as age increased.

V was pared by 5 bases and J by 8 bases, with 9 bases of the junction left unmatched. The CDR3 is 15 amino acids. In germline, CDR1 is MNHEY, CDR2 SVGAGI. The sample was also linked to a second study, of T cells of mothers and their children. Per that study: Donation was provided by three healthy Caucasian mothers along with their six children.

The sample taken for sequencing was blood. This chain joins TRBV6-5 and TRBJ1-4, with TRBD1 matching 9 bases. The receptor was derived from a boy aged 2 to 10 in good health. The CDR3 sequence is CASSHGTGNIEKLFF. The CDR3 bases are TGTGCCAGCAGTCACGGGACAGGGAACATAGAAAAACTGTTTTTT.